This TCR beta chain was documented in a study of T-cell reconstitution after alpha-beta-depleted transplantation in children (dated by TCRdb to between 2015 and 2016). In terms of the full investigation: The study quantitatively tracked T-cell immune reconstitution after TCRalphabeta/CD19-depleted allogeneic hematopoietic cell transplantation in children using TCR repertoire profiling. Results and caveats for the whole study, not just this receptor: Over subsequent months, a decline in hyperexpanded clone frequencies was noted, and after one year, T-cell counts and TCRbeta diversity were mostly ascribed to newly produced T cells. The apparently early recovery of alphabetaT-cell counts about two months after transplant reportedly depended on only several hundred rapidly expanded clones that came from non-depleted graft cells. In some patients, high TCRbeta diversity at day 60 was attributed to recipient T cells and intrathymic progenitors that had survived conditioning.

Library method: PCR. Sequencing was performed on an Illumina HiSeq 2500. TCR library preparation used molecular barcoding, with unique molecular identifiers applied to normalize quantification of the TCRbeta repertoire. TCRdb's own reprocessing of the public reads used fastp at Q25 and MiXCR and kept productive beta chains. Each CDR3 protein appears once, grouped with its most common genes and DNA. This sample has about 200,000 distinct CDR3 sequences in its table, and approximately 19% of those were observed once. The ten largest clones add up to 40% to 50% of the sample. CDR1 and CDR2 were assigned from the germline V gene (reference sequence) as DFQATT and SNEGSKA. The CDR3 covers 15 residues, taking in both the cysteine and the phenylalanine. CDR3 DNA only is kept here, 45 bases in frame from base 1. Trimming takes 3 bases from V and 0 bases from J, and the germline ends sit 14 bases apart. The intended sense of this specimen's treatment or condition label: allogeneic hematopoietic cell transplantation with graft depleted of TCRalphabeta T cells and CD19 B cells. Transplant recipients were children who received TCRalphabeta/CD19-depleted allogeneic hematopoietic cell grafts.

This clonotype was observed a few times. This clone's antigen is unknown. No base-level quality is on record; no much larger clone is a single base apart. The sample here was PBMCs, mostly from graft donor cells, taken 360 days after TCRalphabeta/CD19-depleted stem cell transplant. This TCR derives from a male patient aged 2 to 10 who had a stem cell transplant for acute lymphoblastic leukemia, so the T cells may come from the graft donor. This chain is built from TRBV20-1 and TRBJ1-1; the D gene is perhaps TRBD1, from 6 matching bases. In nucleotides, the sequence is TGCAGTGCTAGTCCGACGGGGACACTGAACACTGAAGCTTTCTTT. Its coded protein is CSASPTGTLNTEAFF.